Listed below are T cell receptor beta chains from one sample, sequenced in a study of human T cells and chemical hapten exposure. TCRdb re-called the RACE reads through MiXCR, storing one row per CDR3 protein. In the table there are 200,000 to 300,000 distinct CDR3 sequences, about 9% of which are singletons. The specimen comprised whole blood, sampled in connection with sensitization to the hapten diphenylcyclopropenone (DPC). All receptors derive from a woman aged 40 to 50 with alopecia areata. Some clones in this sample may be carry-over from other donors' samples. Both conserved end residues are part of each CDR3. Fields, in order: clone size, J gene, V gene, D gene, CDR3 protein, CDR3 DNA. D genes are given only for firm matches. Clone sizes are given selectively: once, few, many, or a class where the clone is expanded.

abundance: many; j_gene: TRBJ2-7; v_gene: TRBV7-2; d_gene: NA; CDR3aa: CASSFSSTYEQYF; CDR3nt: TGTGCCAGCAGCTTTAGTAGTACCTACGAGCAGTACTTC
abundance: many; j_gene: TRBJ1-1; v_gene: TRBV5-5; d_gene: TRBD1; CDR3aa: CASSLQGLTEAFF; CDR3nt: TGTGCCAGCAGCTTACAGGGGCTGACTGAAGCTTTCTTT
abundance: few; j_gene: TRBJ2-7; v_gene: TRBV2; d_gene: NA; CDR3aa: CASRTRLGSYEQYF; CDR3nt: TGTGCCAGCAGGACCCGGTTGGGAAGCTACGAGCAGTACTTC
abundance: many; j_gene: TRBJ1-4; v_gene: TRBV7-9; d_gene: NA; CDR3aa: CASSFNRQKLFF; CDR3nt: TGTGCCAGCAGCTTTAACCGACAGAAACTGTTTTTT
abundance: NA; j_gene: TRBJ2-2; v_gene: TRBV6-5; d_gene: NA; CDR3aa: CASSYQSTGELFF; CDR3nt: TGTGCCAGCAGTTACCAGAGCACCGGGGAGCTGTTTTTT
abundance: NA; j_gene: TRBJ2-3; v_gene: TRBV29-1; d_gene: TRBD1; CDR3aa: CSARQGQTTDTQYF; CDR3nt: TGCAGCGCCAGACAGGGACAAACGACAGATACGCAGTATTTT
abundance: once; j_gene: TRBJ2-1; v_gene: TRBV28; d_gene: NA; CDR3aa: CASSPRADSWYNEQFF; CDR3nt: TGTGCCAGCAGTCCAAGGGCTGACAGTTGGTACAATGAGCAGTTCTTT
abundance: NA; j_gene: TRBJ1-5; v_gene: TRBV6-5; d_gene: TRBD1; CDR3aa: CASRRQGYGNQPQHF; CDR3nt: TGTGCCAGCAGAAGACAGGGATATGGTAATCAGCCCCAGCATTTT
abundance: few; j_gene: TRBJ1-5; v_gene: TRBV5-1; d_gene: TRBD1; CDR3aa: CASSFGQEQPQHF; CDR3nt: TGCGCCAGCAGCTTTGGACAGGAACAGCCCCAGCATTTT
abundance: many; j_gene: TRBJ2-1; v_gene: TRBV7-2; d_gene: TRBD2; CDR3aa: CASRSGDSYNEQFF; CDR3nt: TGTGCCAGCAGGAGCGGGGACTCCTACAATGAGCAGTTCTTC
abundance: NA; j_gene: TRBJ1-2; v_gene: TRBV4-2; d_gene: NA; CDR3aa: CASSRGTDYGYTF; CDR3nt: TGTGCCAGCAGCCGCGGGACGGACTATGGCTACACCTTC
abundance: few; j_gene: TRBJ2-7; v_gene: TRBV10-3; d_gene: NA; CDR3aa: CAIKGALPSYEQYF; CDR3nt: TGTGCCATCAAAGGGGCTCTCCCCTCCTACGAGCAGTACTTC
abundance: NA; j_gene: TRBJ1-1; v_gene: TRBV7-9; d_gene: TRBD1; CDR3aa: CASGSGGEAFF; CDR3nt: TGTGCCAGCGGATCAGGGGGTGAAGCTTTCTTT
abundance: many; j_gene: TRBJ2-7; v_gene: TRBV11-2; d_gene: NA; CDR3aa: CASSSSGEEAYEQYF; CDR3nt: TGTGCCAGCAGCTCCTCAGGGGAAGAAGCATACGAGCAGTACTTC
abundance: NA; j_gene: TRBJ2-2; v_gene: TRBV6-4; d_gene: NA; CDR3aa: CASSHEGGTGELFF; CDR3nt: TGTGCCAGCAGTCACGAGGGCGGCACCGGGGAGCTGTTTTTT
abundance: many; j_gene: TRBJ2-5; v_gene: TRBV7-9; d_gene: NA; CDR3aa: CASSRDRETQYF; CDR3nt: TGTGCCAGCAGCCGGGACCGAGAGACCCAGTACTTC
abundance: NA; j_gene: TRBJ2-2; v_gene: TRBV5-1; d_gene: TRBD2; CDR3aa: CASSWGLAGAGELFF; CDR3nt: TGCGCCAGCAGCTGGGGACTAGCGGGAGCCGGGGAGCTGTTTTTT
abundance: few; j_gene: TRBJ1-3; v_gene: TRBV6-1; d_gene: TRBD1; CDR3aa: CASSDPNPTGRYSGNTIYF; CDR3nt: TGTGCCAGCAGTGATCCCAATCCGACAGGGCGCTACTCTGGAAACACCATATATTTT
abundance: NA; j_gene: TRBJ2-7; v_gene: TRBV28; d_gene: NA; CDR3aa: CASSLNPKRHYEQYF; CDR3nt: TGTGCCAGCAGTTTAAACCCGAAGAGGCACTACGAGCAGTACTTC
abundance: many; j_gene: TRBJ1-1; v_gene: TRBV28; d_gene: NA; CDR3aa: CASSLQNTEAFF; CDR3nt: TGTGCCAGCAGCTTACAGAACACTGAAGCTTTCTTT
abundance: NA; j_gene: TRBJ2-7; v_gene: TRBV20-1; d_gene: NA; CDR3aa: CSAGSSYEQYF; CDR3nt: TGCAGTGCTGGAAGCTCCTACGAGCAGTACTTC
abundance: NA; j_gene: TRBJ1-1; v_gene: TRBV7-2; d_gene: TRBD1; CDR3aa: CASSLDRGPDTEAFF; CDR3nt: TGTGCCAGCAGCTTAGATAGGGGGCCCGACACTGAAGCTTTCTTT
abundance: NA; j_gene: TRBJ2-2; v_gene: TRBV20-1; d_gene: NA; CDR3aa: CSANRVPPNTGELFF; CDR3nt: TGCAGTGCTAACAGGGTACCCCCGAACACCGGGGAGCTGTTTTTT
abundance: NA; j_gene: TRBJ2-7; v_gene: TRBV6-2/TRBV6-3; d_gene: NA; CDR3aa: CASRTGFSYEQYF; CDR3nt: TGTGCCAGCAGGACGGGGTTCTCCTACGAGCAGTACTTC
abundance: many; j_gene: TRBJ1-5; v_gene: TRBV3-1; d_gene: NA; CDR3aa: CASSQSVDQPQHF; CDR3nt: TGTGCCAGCAGCCAATCTGTGGATCAGCCCCAGCATTTT
abundance: few; j_gene: TRBJ2-7; v_gene: TRBV11-1; d_gene: NA; CDR3aa: CASSSSLHEQYF; CDR3nt: TGTGCCAGCAGCTCTAGCCTACACGAGCAGTACTTC
abundance: NA; j_gene: TRBJ1-5; v_gene: TRBV7-8; d_gene: NA; CDR3aa: CASSLGAEGVNQPQHF; CDR3nt: TGTGCCAGCAGCTTAGGAGCAGAGGGGGTCAATCAGCCCCAGCATTTT
abundance: NA; j_gene: TRBJ1-3; v_gene: TRBV9; d_gene: TRBD1; CDR3aa: CASSPRGDRASGNTIYF; CDR3nt: TGTGCCAGCAGCCCTAGGGGAGACAGGGCCTCTGGAAACACCATATATTTT
abundance: many; j_gene: TRBJ1-5; v_gene: TRBV18; d_gene: NA; CDR3aa: CASSPGGLYSNQPQHF; CDR3nt: TGTGCCAGCTCACCGGGGGGCCTTTATAGCAATCAGCCCCAGCATTTT
abundance: NA; j_gene: TRBJ2-7; v_gene: TRBV12-3/TRBV12-4; d_gene: TRBD1; CDR3aa: CASSPAGQGANEQYF; CDR3nt: TGTGCCAGCAGTCCCGCGGGACAGGGGGCCAACGAGCAGTACTTC
abundance: NA; j_gene: TRBJ2-7; v_gene: TRBV27; d_gene: NA; CDR3aa: CAGSLRGMFTYEQYF; CDR3nt: TGTGCCGGCAGCCTGAGGGGGATGTTCACCTACGAGCAGTACTTC
abundance: NA; j_gene: TRBJ2-3; v_gene: TRBV6-1; d_gene: NA; CDR3aa: CASRKDGMQYF; CDR3nt: TGTGCCAGCAGAAAGGACGGAATGCAGTATTTT
abundance: NA; j_gene: TRBJ1-5; v_gene: TRBV6-2/TRBV6-3; d_gene: TRBD1; CDR3aa: CASRTGGQPQHF; CDR3nt: TGTGCCAGCAGGACAGGGGGTCAGCCCCAGCATTTT
abundance: NA; j_gene: TRBJ1-1; v_gene: TRBV14; d_gene: NA; CDR3aa: CASSQREGAEAFF; CDR3nt: TGTGCCAGCAGCCAGAGAGAGGGCGCTGAAGCTTTCTTT
abundance: NA; j_gene: TRBJ1-1; v_gene: TRBV27; d_gene: NA; CDR3aa: CASRLYLGTEAFF; CDR3nt: TGTGCCAGCAGGCTATACTTGGGGACTGAAGCTTTCTTT
abundance: many; j_gene: TRBJ2-7; v_gene: TRBV28; d_gene: NA; CDR3aa: CASSPFPKADAFAEQYF; CDR3nt: TGTGCCAGCAGCCCGTTCCCCAAGGCAGACGCCTTCGCCGAGCAGTACTTC
abundance: once; j_gene: TRBJ1-6; v_gene: TRBV28; d_gene: NA; CDR3aa: CASSGERNSPLHF; CDR3nt: TGTGCCAGCAGTGGAGAGAGGAATTCACCCCTCCACTTT
abundance: many; j_gene: TRBJ2-3; v_gene: TRBV5-5; d_gene: NA; CDR3aa: CASSTQGISTDTQYF; CDR3nt: TGTGCCAGCAGCACACAGGGAATTTCCACAGATACGCAGTATTTT
abundance: NA; j_gene: TRBJ1-5; v_gene: TRBV28; d_gene: NA; CDR3aa: CASSSAAYSNQPQHF; CDR3nt: TGTGCCAGCAGTTCCGCGGCCTATAGCAATCAGCCCCAGCATTTT
abundance: many; j_gene: TRBJ2-7; v_gene: TRBV24-1; d_gene: NA; CDR3aa: CATSDSYRVEQYF; CDR3nt: TGTGCCACCAGTGATTCATACAGGGTCGAGCAGTACTTC
abundance: many; j_gene: TRBJ2-2; v_gene: TRBV9; d_gene: NA; CDR3aa: CASNPDGLGELFF; CDR3nt: TGTGCCAGCAACCCTGACGGGCTCGGGGAGCTGTTTTTT
abundance: NA; j_gene: TRBJ1-5; v_gene: TRBV6-2/TRBV6-3; d_gene: NA; CDR3aa: CASSPERQPQHF; CDR3nt: TGTGCCAGCAGTCCTGAAAGGCAGCCCCAGCATTTT
abundance: NA; j_gene: TRBJ2-6; v_gene: TRBV6-2/TRBV6-3; d_gene: NA; CDR3aa: CDSRSDTSGANVLTF; CDR3nt: TGTGACAGCAGAAGCGACACCTCTGGGGCCAACGTCCTGACTTTC
abundance: NA; j_gene: TRBJ2-1; v_gene: TRBV6-2/TRBV6-3; d_gene: TRBD2; CDR3aa: CASRHSGRARYSHEQFF; CDR3nt: TGTGCCAGCAGACATAGCGGGAGGGCCCGATACAGCCATGAGCAGTTCTTC
abundance: NA; j_gene: TRBJ2-7; v_gene: TRBV6-5; d_gene: TRBD1; CDR3aa: CASSRDRVLYEQYF; CDR3nt: TGTGCCAGCAGCCGTGACAGGGTCCTCTACGAGCAGTACTTC
abundance: NA; j_gene: TRBJ2-3; v_gene: TRBV6-2/TRBV6-3; d_gene: NA; CDR3aa: CASSVWDTQYF; CDR3nt: TGTGCCAGCAGTGTCTGGGATACGCAGTATTTT
abundance: NA; j_gene: TRBJ1-6; v_gene: TRBV12-5; d_gene: NA; CDR3aa: CASGSGLNSPLHF; CDR3nt: TGTGCTAGTGGTTCCGGGCTTAATTCACCCCTCCACTTT
abundance: NA; j_gene: TRBJ2-7; v_gene: TRBV10-3; d_gene: TRBD1; CDR3aa: CAISRDRANEQYF; CDR3nt: TGTGCCATCAGCAGGGACAGGGCCAACGAGCAGTACTTC
abundance: many; j_gene: TRBJ2-1; v_gene: TRBV20-1; d_gene: NA; CDR3aa: CSARDPSQANEQFF; CDR3nt: TGCAGTGCTAGAGATCCCAGCCAAGCCAATGAGCAGTTCTTC
abundance: NA; j_gene: TRBJ2-1; v_gene: TRBV7-2; d_gene: TRBD2; CDR3aa: CASSLLGTSGNSAYNEQFF; CDR3nt: TGTGCCAGCAGCTTACTCGGGACTAGCGGGAATAGCGCCTACAATGAGCAGTTCTTC
abundance: NA; j_gene: TRBJ2-2; v_gene: TRBV2; d_gene: NA; CDR3aa: CASSGSLLVSGADTGELFF; CDR3nt: TGTGCCAGCAGTGGGAGCTTACTGGTTTCAGGGGCCGACACCGGGGAGCTGTTTTTT
abundance: few; j_gene: TRBJ2-6; v_gene: TRBV7-6; d_gene: TRBD1; CDR3aa: CASSPRYRGSGGANVLTF; CDR3nt: TGTGCCAGCAGCCCCCGCTACAGGGGCTCTGGGGGGGCCAACGTCCTGACTTTC